This TCR beta chain emerged from a study of cytotoxic CD8 clonotypes in ibrutinib-treated CLL listed by TCRdb under 2021. The study in broad terms: The cohort included some 14 treatment-naive and roughly ten relapsed/refractory patients; some 18 were IGHV unmutated. An average of about 250,000 productive templates and around 100,000 productive rearrangements was obtained per sample. Of the roughly 90 people in the trial, some 28 had longitudinal samples available. Partial responses were observed in about 25 patients and complete responses in 2; after a median follow-up of around 64 months, remission was maintained in roughly 14 patients and progression was observed in approximately 12. Response samples were taken after a median of around 13 months on treatment, ranging from about 6 to 40 months. Cryopreserved peripheral blood mononuclear cells were collected at three points: before therapy, at response, and at either sustained remission or disease progression.

Approximately 2 micrograms of genomic DNA were extracted from cryopreserved PBMCs for TCR beta library preparation. Longitudinal blood samples from CLL patients receiving ibrutinib monotherapy were subjected to high-throughput TCR beta sequencing. The patients took part in an open-label, single-center phase 2 trial of ibrutinib monotherapy. Comment on this clone: Its antigen target is currently unknown. No base-level quality is on record; no much larger clone is a single base apart.

Here is what the overall study found, with its caveats: Sustained-remission and progressing patients did not have matched sampling times, and lymph node repertoires were not examined. Public clonotypes were rare and either shrank or stayed stable during treatment, and the rise in clonality at ibrutinib response reflected expansion of private clonotypes. Baseline clonality was found to be higher than that of age-matched healthy donors and was strongly correlated with circulating CD8+ T-cell counts. Clonality increased at ibrutinib response, stayed stable in sustained remission, and fell back toward baseline at progression.

The CDR1 and CDR2 encoded by the germline V gene are MDHEN and SYDVKM. The CDR3 runs 13 amino acids, cysteine and phenylalanine included. Only the CDR3 portion is preserved as DNA: 39 bases, with reading frame beginning at the first base. Trimming removed 6 bases from V and 4 bases from J; the gene matches leave 2 bases unexplained. A MiSeq instrument was used for deep resolution sequencing, which targeted depths ranging from 1 in 1 million up to 1 in 200,000 T cells, with coverage averaging 10x for each clonotype. The immunoSEQ hsTCRB Kit was used to generate TCR beta libraries. For the original study's pipeline: Data were analyzed with ImmunoSEQ Data Assistant and ImmunoSEQ Analyzer, with V, D and J genes assigned per IMGT definitions. Clonality, which ranges from 0 to 1, was calculated by subtracting the normalized Shannon entropy of productive rearrangement frequencies from one. Only overrepresented clonotypes making up at least 0.05% of each patient's repertoire were included in the public clonotype analysis. Repertoires from about a dozen age-matched healthy donors in immuneACCESS were used as clonality controls. TCRdb provides this immuneACCESS table in a form limited to in-frame rearrangements. Some clones are lacking; in checked studies, under half of them reflect an unresolved V gene, and why the rest are absent is not known. The V and J calls and clone size are taken from that table; D and trimming were inferred from the DNA. The sample profile shows approximately 80,000 clones; 86% of them were found once. The biggest ten clones account for about 5.6% of the sample.

The sequencing used PBMCs, collected before ibrutinib treatment. The source of this sequence is a human donor with chronic lymphocytic leukemia. The chain is encoded by TRBV28 joined to TRBJ1-3, with 8 junctional bases fitting TRBD1. The sequenced DNA is TGTGCCAGCAGACGGACAGGGGGAAACACCATATATTTT. It translates to CASRRTGGNTIYF.